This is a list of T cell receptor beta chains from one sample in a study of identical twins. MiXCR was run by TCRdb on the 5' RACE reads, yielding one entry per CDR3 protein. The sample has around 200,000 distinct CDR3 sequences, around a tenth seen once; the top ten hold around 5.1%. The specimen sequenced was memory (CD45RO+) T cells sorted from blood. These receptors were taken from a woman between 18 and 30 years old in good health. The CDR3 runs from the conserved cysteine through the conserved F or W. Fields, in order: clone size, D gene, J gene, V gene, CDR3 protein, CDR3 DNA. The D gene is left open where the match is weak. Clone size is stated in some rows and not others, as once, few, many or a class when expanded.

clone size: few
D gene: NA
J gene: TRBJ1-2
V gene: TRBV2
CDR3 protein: CASTLQDILEGYTF
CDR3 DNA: TGTGCCAGCACCCTGCAGGACATCCTCGAGGGCTACACCTTC

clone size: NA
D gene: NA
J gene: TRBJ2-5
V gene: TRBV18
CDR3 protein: CASSPPTGKETQYF
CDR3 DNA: TGTGCCAGCTCACCCCCGACAGGAAAAGAGACCCAGTACTTC

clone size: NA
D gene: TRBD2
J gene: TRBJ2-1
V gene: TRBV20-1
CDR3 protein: CSAPPLAGPYNEQFF
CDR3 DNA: TGCAGTGCTCCCCCGCTAGCGGGACCCTACAATGAGCAGTTCTTC

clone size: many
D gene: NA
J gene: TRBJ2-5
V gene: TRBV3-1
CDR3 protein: CASSHLETQYF
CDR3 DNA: TGTGCCAGCAGCCATCTCGAAACCCAGTACTTC

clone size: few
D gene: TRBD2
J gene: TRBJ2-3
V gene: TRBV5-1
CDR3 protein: CASSTSGGYDTQYF
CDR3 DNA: TGCGCCAGCAGTACTAGCGGGGGCTACGATACGCAGTATTTT

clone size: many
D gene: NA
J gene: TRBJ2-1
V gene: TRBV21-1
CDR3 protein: CASSKVAPPQSLRGGNEQFF
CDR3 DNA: TGTGCCAGCAGCAAAGTGGCTCCCCCTCAGAGCCTTAGGGGAGGGAATGAGCAGTTCTTC

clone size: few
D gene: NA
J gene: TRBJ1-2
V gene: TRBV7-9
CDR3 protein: CASSLTIRRINYGYTF
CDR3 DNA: TGTGCCAGCAGCCTCACCATCCGGAGGATTAACTATGGCTACACCTTC

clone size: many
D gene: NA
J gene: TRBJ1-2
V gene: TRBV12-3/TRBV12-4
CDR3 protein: CASSFPKGIGYTF
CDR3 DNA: TGTGCCAGCAGTTTTCCCAAAGGAATAGGCTACACCTTC

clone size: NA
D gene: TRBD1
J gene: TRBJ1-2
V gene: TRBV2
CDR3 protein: CASRDTGTGYGYTF
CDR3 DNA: TGTGCCAGCAGGGATACCGGGACAGGCTATGGCTACACCTTC

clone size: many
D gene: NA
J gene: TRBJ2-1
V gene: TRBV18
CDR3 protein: CASSPSYNEQFF
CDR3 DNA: TGTGCCAGCTCACCCTCTTACAATGAGCAGTTCTTC

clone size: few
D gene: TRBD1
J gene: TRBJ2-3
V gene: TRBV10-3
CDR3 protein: CAISEFGGQGSDTQYF
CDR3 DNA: TGTGCCATCAGTGAGTTCGGCGGACAGGGTTCAGATACGCAGTATTTT

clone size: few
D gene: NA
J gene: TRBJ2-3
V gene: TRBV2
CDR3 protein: CASQERLRTDTQYF
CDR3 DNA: TGTGCCAGCCAGGAAAGACTAAGAACAGATACGCAGTATTTT

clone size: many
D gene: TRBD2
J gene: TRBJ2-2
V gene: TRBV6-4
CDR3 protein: CASSDSAGGDTGELFF
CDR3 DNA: TGTGCCAGCAGTGACTCTGCGGGGGGCGACACCGGGGAGCTGTTTTTT

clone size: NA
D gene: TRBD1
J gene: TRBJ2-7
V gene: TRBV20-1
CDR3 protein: CSANGSRTGDHEQYF
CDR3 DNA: TGCAGTGCGAACGGTTCTAGGACAGGGGATCACGAGCAGTACTTC

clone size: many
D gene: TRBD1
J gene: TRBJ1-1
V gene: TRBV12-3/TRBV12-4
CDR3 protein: CASSFTGGWGEAFF
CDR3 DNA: TGTGCCAGCAGCTTCACAGGGGGCTGGGGTGAAGCTTTCTTT

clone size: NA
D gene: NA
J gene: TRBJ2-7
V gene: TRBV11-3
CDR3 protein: CASSLGTQDEQYF
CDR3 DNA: TGTGCCAGCAGCTTAGGGACTCAAGACGAGCAGTACTTC

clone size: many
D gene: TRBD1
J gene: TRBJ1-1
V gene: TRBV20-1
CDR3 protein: CSARAGQGATEAFF
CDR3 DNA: TGCAGTGCTAGAGCCGGACAGGGGGCCACTGAAGCTTTCTTT

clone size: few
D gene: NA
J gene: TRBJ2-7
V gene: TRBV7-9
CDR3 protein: CASSLEIWRSYEQYF
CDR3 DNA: TGTGCCAGCAGCTTAGAGATCTGGAGATCCTACGAGCAGTACTTC

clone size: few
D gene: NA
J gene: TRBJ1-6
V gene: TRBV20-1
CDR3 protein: CSASEGRQNSPLHF
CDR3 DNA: TGCAGTGCTAGTGAGGGCAGGCAAAACTCACCCCTCCACTTT

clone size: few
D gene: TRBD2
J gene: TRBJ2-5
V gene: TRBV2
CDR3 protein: CASSEGLAETQYF
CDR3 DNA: TGTGCCAGCAGTGAAGGACTAGCAGAGACCCAGTACTTC

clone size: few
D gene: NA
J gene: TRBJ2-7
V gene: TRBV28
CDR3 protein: CASSFLAQSSYEQYF
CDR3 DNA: TGTGCCAGCAGTTTCTTGGCGCAAAGCTCCTACGAGCAGTACTTC

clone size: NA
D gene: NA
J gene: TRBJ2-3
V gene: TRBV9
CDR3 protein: CASSVVPQNTDTQYF
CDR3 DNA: TGTGCCAGCAGCGTAGTTCCCCAGAACACAGATACGCAGTATTTT

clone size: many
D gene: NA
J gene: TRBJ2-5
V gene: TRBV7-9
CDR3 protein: CASSLAELGTQYF
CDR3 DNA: TGTGCCAGCAGCTTAGCCGAGTTGGGGACCCAGTACTTC

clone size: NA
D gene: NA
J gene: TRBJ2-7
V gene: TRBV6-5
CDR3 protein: CASSSRTTREQYF
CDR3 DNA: TGTGCCAGCAGTTCCCGGACGACTCGCGAGCAGTACTTC

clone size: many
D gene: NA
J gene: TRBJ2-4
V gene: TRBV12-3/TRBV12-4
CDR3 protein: CASSQQGPKNIQYF
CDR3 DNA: TGTGCCAGCAGTCAACAGGGACCCAAAAACATTCAGTACTTC

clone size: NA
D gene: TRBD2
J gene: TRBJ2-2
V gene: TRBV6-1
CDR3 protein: CASSRLAGAITGELFF
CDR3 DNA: TGTGCCAGCAGCCGACTAGCGGGAGCGATCACCGGGGAGCTGTTTTTT

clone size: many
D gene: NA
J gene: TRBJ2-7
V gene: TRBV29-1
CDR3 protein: CSVALHTYEQYF
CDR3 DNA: TGCAGCGTTGCTTTACATACCTACGAGCAGTACTTC

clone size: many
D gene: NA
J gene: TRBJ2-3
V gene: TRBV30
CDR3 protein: CAWSGGSATHTLRDTQYF
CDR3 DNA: TGTGCCTGGAGTGGAGGGTCTGCGACCCACACGTTAAGAGATACGCAGTATTTT

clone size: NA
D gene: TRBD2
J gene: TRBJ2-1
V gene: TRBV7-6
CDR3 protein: CAGSLGTEGLAGVSSHEQFF
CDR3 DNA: TGTGCCGGCAGCTTAGGGACAGAGGGACTAGCGGGGGTTAGTTCCCATGAGCAGTTCTTC

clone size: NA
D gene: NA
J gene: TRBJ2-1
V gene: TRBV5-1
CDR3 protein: CASSLDSGYNEQFF
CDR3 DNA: TGCGCCAGCAGCTTGGACAGCGGCTACAATGAGCAGTTCTTC

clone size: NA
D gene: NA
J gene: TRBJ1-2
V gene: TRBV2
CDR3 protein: CASVSHNYGYTF
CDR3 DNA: TGTGCCAGCGTTTCCCACAACTATGGCTACACCTTC

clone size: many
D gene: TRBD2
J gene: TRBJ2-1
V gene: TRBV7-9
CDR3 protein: CASSSTSGSYEQFF
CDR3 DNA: TGTGCCAGCAGCTCGACTAGCGGGAGCTATGAGCAGTTCTTC

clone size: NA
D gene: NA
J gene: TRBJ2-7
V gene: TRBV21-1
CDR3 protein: CASSNPVHEQYF
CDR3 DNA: TGTGCCAGCAGCAACCCGGTCCACGAGCAGTACTTC

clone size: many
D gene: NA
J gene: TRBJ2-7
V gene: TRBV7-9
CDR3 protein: CASSAPSFTGPTYEQYF
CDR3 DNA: TGTGCCAGCAGCGCCCCCTCTTTCACCGGCCCCACCTACGAGCAGTACTTC

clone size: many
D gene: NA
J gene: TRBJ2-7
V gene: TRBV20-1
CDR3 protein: CSAVSESSYEQYF
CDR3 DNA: TGCAGTGCTGTGTCGGAGAGCTCCTACGAGCAGTACTTC

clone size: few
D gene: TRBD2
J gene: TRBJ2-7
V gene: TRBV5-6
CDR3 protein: CASSSSGRVSYEQYF
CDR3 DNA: TGTGCCAGCAGCTCTAGCGGGAGGGTTTCCTACGAGCAGTACTTC

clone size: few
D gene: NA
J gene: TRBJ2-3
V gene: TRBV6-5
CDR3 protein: CASSYSRFGFPTQYF
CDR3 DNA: TGTGCCAGCAGTTACTCTCGATTTGGATTCCCAACGCAGTATTTT

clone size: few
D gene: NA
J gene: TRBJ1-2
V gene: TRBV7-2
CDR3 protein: CASSGRTHGYTF
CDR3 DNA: TGTGCCAGCAGCGGACGGACGCATGGCTACACCTTC

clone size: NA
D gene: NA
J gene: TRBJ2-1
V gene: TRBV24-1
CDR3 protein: CATSDPGLPNEQFF
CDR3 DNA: TGTGCCACCAGTGATCCGGGACTCCCAAATGAGCAGTTCTTC

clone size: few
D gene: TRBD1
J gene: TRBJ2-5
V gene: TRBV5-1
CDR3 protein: CASGLKTGVGQETQYF
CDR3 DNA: TGCGCCAGCGGGCTAAAGACAGGGGTAGGACAAGAGACCCAGTACTTC

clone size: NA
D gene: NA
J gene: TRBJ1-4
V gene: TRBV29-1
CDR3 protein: CSVGWGRRPEKLFF
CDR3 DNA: TGCAGCGTTGGGTGGGGGCGCCGGCCTGAAAAACTGTTTTTT

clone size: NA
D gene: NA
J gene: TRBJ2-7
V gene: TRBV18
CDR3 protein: CASSGLLGEQYF
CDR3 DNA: TGTGCCAGCTCGGGGCTCCTCGGCGAGCAGTACTTC

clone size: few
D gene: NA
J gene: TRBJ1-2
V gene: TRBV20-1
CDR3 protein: CSALRYQTENYGYTF
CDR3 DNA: TGCAGTGCTTTACGCTATCAGACGGAGAACTATGGCTACACCTTC

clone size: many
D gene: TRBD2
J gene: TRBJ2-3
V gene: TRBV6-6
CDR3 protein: CASSFPGLVMQYF
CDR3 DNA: TGTGCCAGCAGTTTCCCGGGACTAGTAATGCAGTATTTT

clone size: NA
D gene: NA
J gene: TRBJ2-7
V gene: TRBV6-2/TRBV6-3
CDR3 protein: CASRNGGESSYEQYF
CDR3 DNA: TGTGCCAGCAGGAATGGCGGGGAAAGCTCCTACGAGCAGTACTTC

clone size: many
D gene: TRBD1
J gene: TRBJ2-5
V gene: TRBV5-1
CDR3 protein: CASSRRKQGIQETQYF
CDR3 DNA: TGCGCCAGCAGCCGCCGGAAACAGGGGATCCAAGAGACCCAGTACTTC

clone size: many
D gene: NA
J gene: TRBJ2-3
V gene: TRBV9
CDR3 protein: CASSVGQPSTDTQYF
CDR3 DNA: TGTGCCAGCAGCGTAGGACAGCCTAGCACAGATACGCAGTATTTT

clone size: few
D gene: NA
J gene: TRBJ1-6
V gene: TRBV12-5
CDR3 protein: CASGLETGGHLHF
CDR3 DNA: TGTGCTAGTGGTTTGGAGACAGGAGGTCACCTCCACTTT

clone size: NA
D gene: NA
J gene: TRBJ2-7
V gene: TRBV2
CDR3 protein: CASRHRGLGIYEQYF
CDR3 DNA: TGTGCCAGTCGTCACAGGGGACTAGGGATCTACGAGCAGTACTTC

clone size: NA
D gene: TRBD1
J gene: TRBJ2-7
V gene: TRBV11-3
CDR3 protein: CASSSVRQGASSYEQYF
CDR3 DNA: TGTGCCAGCAGCTCTGTGAGACAGGGGGCCAGCAGCTACGAGCAGTACTTC

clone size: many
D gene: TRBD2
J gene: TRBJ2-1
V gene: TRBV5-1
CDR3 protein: CASSLTSGAYNEQFF
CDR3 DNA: TGCGCCAGCAGCTTAACTAGCGGGGCTTACAATGAGCAGTTCTTC

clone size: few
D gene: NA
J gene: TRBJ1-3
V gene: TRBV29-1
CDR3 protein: CSVAVSGNTIYF
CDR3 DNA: TGCAGCGTTGCTGTCTCTGGAAACACCATATATTTT

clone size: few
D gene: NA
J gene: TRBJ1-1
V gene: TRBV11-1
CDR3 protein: CASSNAAQGLPEAFF
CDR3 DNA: TGTGCCAGCAGCAACGCAGCTCAGGGACTCCCTGAAGCTTTCTTT

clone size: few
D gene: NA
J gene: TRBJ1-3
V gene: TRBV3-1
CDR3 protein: CASSQKGRGNTIYF
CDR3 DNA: TGTGCCAGCAGCCAAAAGGGACGGGGAAACACCATATATTTT

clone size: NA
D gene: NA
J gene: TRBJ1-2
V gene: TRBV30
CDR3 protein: CAWSGPGVGYTF
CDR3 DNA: TGTGCCTGGAGCGGGCCAGGGGTTGGCTACACCTTC